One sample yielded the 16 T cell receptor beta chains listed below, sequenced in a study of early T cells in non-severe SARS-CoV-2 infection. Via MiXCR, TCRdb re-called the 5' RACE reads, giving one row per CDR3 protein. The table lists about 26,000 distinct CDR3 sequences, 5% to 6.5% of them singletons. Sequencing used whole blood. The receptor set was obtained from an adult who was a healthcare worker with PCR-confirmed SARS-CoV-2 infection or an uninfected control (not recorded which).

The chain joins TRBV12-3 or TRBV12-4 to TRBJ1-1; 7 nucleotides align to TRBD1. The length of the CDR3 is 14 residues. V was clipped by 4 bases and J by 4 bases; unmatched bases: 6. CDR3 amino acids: CASSSPGGFTEAFF. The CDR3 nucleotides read TGTGCCAGCAGTTCACCAGGGGGTTTCACTGAAGCTTTCTTT.

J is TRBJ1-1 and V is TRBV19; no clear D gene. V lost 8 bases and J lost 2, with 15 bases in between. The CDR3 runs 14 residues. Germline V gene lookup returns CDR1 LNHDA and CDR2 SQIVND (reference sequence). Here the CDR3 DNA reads TGTGCCAGTGGGTGGTCGGAGGAAAACACTGAAGCTTTCTTT. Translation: CASGWSEENTEAFF.

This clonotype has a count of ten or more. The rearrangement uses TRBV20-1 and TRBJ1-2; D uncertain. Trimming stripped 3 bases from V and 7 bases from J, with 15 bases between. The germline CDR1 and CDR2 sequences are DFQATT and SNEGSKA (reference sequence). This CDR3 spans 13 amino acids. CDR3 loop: CSASTTEVRGYTF. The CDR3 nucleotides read TGCAGTGCTAGTACAACAGAGGTCCGTGGCTACACCTTC.

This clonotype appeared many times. The CDR3 protein is CASSYSHNSYEQYF. The CDR3 DNA sequence: TGTGCCAGCAGTTATAGCCACAACTCCTACGAGCAGTACTTC. V and J are TRBV6-6 and TRBJ2-7, with unresolved D. The CDR3 sequence is 14 residues long. Trimming cost V 3 bases and J 0 bases, with 9 bases left between them. Germline V CDR1 and CDR2: MNHNY, SVGAGI (reference sequence).

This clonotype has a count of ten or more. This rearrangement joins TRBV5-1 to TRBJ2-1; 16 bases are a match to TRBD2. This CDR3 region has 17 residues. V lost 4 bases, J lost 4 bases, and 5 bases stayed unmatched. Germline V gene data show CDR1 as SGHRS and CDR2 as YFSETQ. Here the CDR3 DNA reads TGCGCCAGCAGCCCGGGACTAGCGGGGGGGCCTTACAATGAGCAGTTCTTC. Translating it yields CASSPGLAGGPYNEQFF.

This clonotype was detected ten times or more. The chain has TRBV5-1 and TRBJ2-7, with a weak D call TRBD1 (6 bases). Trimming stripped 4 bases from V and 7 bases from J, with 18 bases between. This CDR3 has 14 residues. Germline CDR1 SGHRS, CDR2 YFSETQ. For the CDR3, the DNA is TGCGCCAGCAGCCGACAGGCGAGGGGATGGGAGCAGTACTTC. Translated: CASSRQARGWEQYF.

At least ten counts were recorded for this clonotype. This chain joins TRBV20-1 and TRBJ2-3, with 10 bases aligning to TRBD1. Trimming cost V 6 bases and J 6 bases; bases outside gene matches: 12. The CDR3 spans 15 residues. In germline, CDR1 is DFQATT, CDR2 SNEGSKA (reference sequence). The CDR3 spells CSAEAQDRGTDTQYF. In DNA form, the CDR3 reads TGCAGTGCCGAGGCCCAGGACAGGGGGACGGATACGCAGTATTTT.

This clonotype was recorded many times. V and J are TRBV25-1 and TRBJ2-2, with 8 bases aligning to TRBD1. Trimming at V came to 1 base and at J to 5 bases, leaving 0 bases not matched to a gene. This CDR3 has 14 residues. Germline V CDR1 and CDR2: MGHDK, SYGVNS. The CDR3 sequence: CASSEWTGTGELFF. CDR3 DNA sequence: TGTGCCAGCAGTGAATGGACAGGGACCGGGGAGCTGTTTTTT.

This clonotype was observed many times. The CDR3 region has the DNA TGCAGTGCTACCGGACAGGGTGGGTCCTACGAGCAGTACTTC. This encodes CSATGQGGSYEQYF. The V call is TRBV20-1, the J call TRBJ2-7; 8 bases line up with TRBD1. This CDR3 has 14 amino acids. CDR1 is DFQATT, CDR2 SNEGSKA, per germline (reference sequence). The ends lost 4 bases at V and 1 base at J; junction bases unmatched: 6.

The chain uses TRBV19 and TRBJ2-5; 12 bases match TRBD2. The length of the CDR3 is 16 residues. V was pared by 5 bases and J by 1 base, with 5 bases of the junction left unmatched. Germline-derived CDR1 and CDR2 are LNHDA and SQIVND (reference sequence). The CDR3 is CASSPWTSGAQETQYF. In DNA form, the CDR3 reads TGTGCCAGTAGTCCCTGGACTAGCGGGGCCCAAGAGACCCAGTACTTC.

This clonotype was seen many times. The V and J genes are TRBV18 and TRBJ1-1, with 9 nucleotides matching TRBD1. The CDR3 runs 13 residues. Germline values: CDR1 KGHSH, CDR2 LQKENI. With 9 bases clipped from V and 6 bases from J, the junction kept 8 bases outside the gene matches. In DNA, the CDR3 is TGTGCCAGTTCCGGGACAGGGATCCCTGAAGCTTTCTTT. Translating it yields CASSGTGIPEAFF.

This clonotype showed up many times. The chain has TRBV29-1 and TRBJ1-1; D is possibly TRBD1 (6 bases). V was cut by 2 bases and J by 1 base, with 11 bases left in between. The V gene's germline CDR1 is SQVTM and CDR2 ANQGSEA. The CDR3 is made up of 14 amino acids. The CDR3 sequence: CSVESGASNTEAFF. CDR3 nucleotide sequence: TGCAGCGTTGAATCGGGGGCGTCGAACACTGAAGCTTTCTTT.

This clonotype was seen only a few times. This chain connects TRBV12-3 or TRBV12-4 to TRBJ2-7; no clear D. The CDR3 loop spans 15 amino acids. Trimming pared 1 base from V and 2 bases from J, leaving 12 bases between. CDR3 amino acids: CASSLGPNPTYEQYF. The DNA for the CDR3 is TGTGCCAGCAGTTTAGGTCCAAATCCCACCTACGAGCAGTACTTC.

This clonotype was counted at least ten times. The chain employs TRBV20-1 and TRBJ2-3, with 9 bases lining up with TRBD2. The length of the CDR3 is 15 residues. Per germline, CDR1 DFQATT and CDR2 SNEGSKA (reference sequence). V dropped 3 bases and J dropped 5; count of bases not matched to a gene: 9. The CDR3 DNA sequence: TGCAGTGCTAGCCCCGCGGGGGGGGCCGGAGATACGCAGTATTTT. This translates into CSASPAGGAGDTQYF.

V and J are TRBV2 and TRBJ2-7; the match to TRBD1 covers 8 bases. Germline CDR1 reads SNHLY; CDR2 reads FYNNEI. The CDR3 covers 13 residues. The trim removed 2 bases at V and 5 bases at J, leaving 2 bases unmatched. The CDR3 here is CASSEQGQDEQYF. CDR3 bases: TGTGCCAGCAGTGAACAGGGACAGGACGAGCAGTACTTC.

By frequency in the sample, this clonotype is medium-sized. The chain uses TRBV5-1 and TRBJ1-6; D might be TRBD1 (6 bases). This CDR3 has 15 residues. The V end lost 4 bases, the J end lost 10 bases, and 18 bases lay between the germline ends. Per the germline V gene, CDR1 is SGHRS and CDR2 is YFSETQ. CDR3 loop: CASSTLTGQQSPLHF. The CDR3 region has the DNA TGCGCCAGCAGCACATTGACAGGCCAGCAATCACCCCTCCACTTT.